This T cell receptor (beta chain) comes out of a study of blood T cell repertoires in COVID-19. As for the study in general: Acute and convalescent COVID-19 samples came from the United States, Italy and Spain. T cells, B-cell-depleted T cells, or PBMCs supplied cDNA or gDNA.

The germline V gene encodes CDR1 LNHDA and CDR2 SQIVND (reference sequence). The CDR3 is 20 amino acids. Authors' analysis steps: Quantification of nucleated cells was approximated via reference gene primer amplification. Sequencing was performed with immunoSEQ multiplex PCR; in TCRdb, only in-frame clones are kept and a portion is missing. V and J calls and clone size are copied from that table; D and trimming were computed from the DNA. The repertoire includes 150,000 or so clones, 80% to 90% of them detected once, and around 15% sits in the top ten. Remarks on this clone: The junction shows a germline mismatch at one end, possibly a read error.

V and J are TRBV19 and TRBJ2-1, with a tentative D call TRBD2 (7 bases). The sequence was obtained from a man aged 18 to 30 with COVID-19, enrolled during active disease. Sequenced: peripheral blood. The CDR3 DNA is TGTGCCAGCAGTAGAGGCGCGAAGGGGGGGCTTAAAAGCTCCTACAATGAGCAGTTCTTC. It yields the protein CASSRGAKGGLKSSYNEQFF. The full variable domain, with the rest looked up from reference TRBV19 and TRBJ2-1, is DGGITQSPKYLFRKEGQNVTLSCEQNLNHDAMYWYRQDPGQGLRLIYYSQIVNDFQKGDIAEGYSVSREKKESFPLTVTSAQKNPTAFYLCASSRGAKGGLKSSYNEQFFGPGTRLTVL.